The rows below give T cell receptor beta chains drawn from one sample of a study of T cells in Graves' hyperthyroidism and ophthalmopathy. One entry per CDR3 protein results from TCRdb running MiXCR on the multiplex PCR reads. Here the sample spans around 290,000 distinct CDR3 sequences, more than 10% being singletons. The sequenced sample was blood. Receptor source: a woman aged 25 to 45 with Graves' hyperthyroidism that later progressed to Graves' ophthalmopathy. Both conserved end residues are part of each CDR3. The D gene is left open where the match is weak. Clone size is not always given. Where it is, it says once, few, many or a class for expanded clones.

clone size	D gene	J gene	V gene	CDR3 DNA	CDR3 protein
many	-	TRBJ2-7	TRBV11-2	TGTGCCAGCAGCTTTGGACAGATCTCCTACGAGCAGTACTTC	CASSFGQISYEQYF
few	-	TRBJ2-7	TRBV4-2	TGTGCCAGCAGCCGCGACTGGCGGGCCTCCTACGAGCAGTACTTC	CASSRDWRASYEQYF
many	TRBD1	TRBJ1-4	TRBV28	TGTGCCAGCAGTTCGCAGACAGGGTCGGCTAATGAAAAACTGTTTTTT	CASSSQTGSANEKLFF
few	-	TRBJ2-1	TRBV5-1	TGCGCCAGCAGCTTGGGACAATCCAGCAATGAGCAGTTCTTC	CASSLGQSSNEQFF
many	-	TRBJ1-1	TRBV20-1	TGCAGTGCCACGGGATTTACTGAAGCTTTCTTT	CSATGFTEAFF
-	-	TRBJ2-2	TRBV5-4	TGTGCCAGCAGCTTGTGGGGTTCTACCGGGGAGCTGTTTTTT	CASSLWGSTGELFF
few	-	TRBJ1-1	TRBV5-6	TGTGCCAGCAGCTTTTGGGGTTTTTTTGGGGCGGAGATGAACACTGAAGCTTTCTTT	CASSFWGFFGAEMNTEAFF
many	TRBD1	TRBJ2-7	TRBV11-3	TGTGCCAGCAGCTTAGGGGCGACAGGGATGTACGAGCAGTACTTC	CASSLGATGMYEQYF
many	-	TRBJ1-5	TRBV18	TGTGCCAGCTCACCTTCTCAAGATCAGCCCCAGCATTTT	CASSPSQDQPQHF
few	-	TRBJ1-4	TRBV4-2	TGTGCCAGCAGCAAAATCGACAGAACGAATGAAAAACTGTTTTTT	CASSKIDRTNEKLFF
many	-	TRBJ2-4	TRBV12-3/TRBV12-4	TGTGCCAGCAGTCCTGGGAACATTCAGTACTTC	CASSPGNIQYF
many	TRBD1	TRBJ1-1	TRBV5-1	TGCGCCAGCAGCTTGGAAGGCGGGACAGGGGAGACTGAAGCTTTCTTT	CASSLEGGTGETEAFF
many	TRBD2	TRBJ2-1	TRBV12-3/TRBV12-4	TGTGCCAGCAGTTTAGGACTAGCGGGCTCCAATGAGCAGTTCTTC	CASSLGLAGSNEQFF
-	TRBD1	TRBJ1-6	TRBV19	TGTGCCAGTAGCCGACAGGGCGGGGATTCACCCCTCCACTTT	CASSRQGGDSPLHF
many	-	TRBJ2-1	TRBV2	TGTGCCAGCGTGTTCTCAAGGGGGTGGGATGAGCAGTTCTTC	CASVFSRGWDEQFF
many	-	TRBJ2-1	TRBV7-9	TGTGCCAGCAGCTTAAAAGAGCAGTTCTTC	CASSLKEQFF
many	-	TRBJ2-1	TRBV20-1	TGCAGTGCTAGATCCCCCCCGAATGAGCAGTTCTTC	CSARSPPNEQFF
few	-	TRBJ1-5	TRBV6-1	TGTGCCAGCAGTGACTCGAAACAGGGATTTCTTAGCAATCAGCCCCAGCATTTT	CASSDSKQGFLSNQPQHF
many	TRBD1	TRBJ1-1	TRBV27	TGTGCCAGCAGTCCCACTCCGGGACAGGTCATGAACACTGAAGCTTTCTTT	CASSPTPGQVMNTEAFF
-	-	TRBJ2-3	TRBV9	TGTGCCAGCAGCGTAGCCGGGGAGCCGAGCACAGATACGCAGTATTTT	CASSVAGEPSTDTQYF
-	-	TRBJ2-6	TRBV27	TGTGCCAGCACCAACTCCGGGGCCAACGTCCTGACTTTC	CASTNSGANVLTF
many	TRBD1	TRBJ1-4	TRBV15	TGTGCCACCAGCAGAGGGACAGGGAATGAAAAACTGTTTTTT	CATSRGTGNEKLFF
many	TRBD1	TRBJ2-7	TRBV28	TGTGCCAGCAGTTTGGGGACAGGGGATCTCGACTACGAGCAGTACTTC	CASSLGTGDLDYEQYF
-	TRBD2	TRBJ2-1	TRBV5-6	TGTGCCAGCAGCTTTATAATAGGTAGCGGGGCCTTTACCTACAATGAGCAGTTCTTC	CASSFIIGSGAFTYNEQFF
many	-	TRBJ2-1	TRBV20-1	TGCAGTTTCCTAGCCTTTCTCTCCTACAATGAGCAGTTCTTC	CSFLAFLSYNEQFF
-	TRBD1	TRBJ2-1	TRBV29-1	TGCAGCGTTGAAGGGCACAGGGGGCTATACAATGAGCAGTTCTTC	CSVEGHRGLYNEQFF
many	-	TRBJ2-1	TRBV29-1	TGCAGCGTTGAAGATGGGCAGGTCAATGAGCAGTTCTTC	CSVEDGQVNEQFF
-	TRBD2	TRBJ2-1	TRBV24-1	TGTGCCACCAGTGATAATCGGGGAGGGCCTAAGGAATGCGATGAGCAGTCCTTC	CATSDNRGGPKECDEQSF
many	-	TRBJ1-4	TRBV7-2	TGTGCCAGCAGCCCGGGACGGATTAATGAAAAACTGTTTTTT	CASSPGRINEKLFF
-	-	TRBJ2-5	TRBV7-3	TGTGCCAGCAGCCAAAACGGGAGCCCAGGGGAGACCCAGTACTTC	CASSQNGSPGETQYF
few	TRBD2	TRBJ2-3	TRBV6-2/TRBV6-3	TGTGCCAGCAGTTACCCGATAGCGGGAGTAACAGATACGCAGTATTTT	CASSYPIAGVTDTQYF
few	TRBD1	TRBJ1-3	TRBV20-1	TGCAGTGCTCCGGGACAGGGATTCTTCTCCGGAAACACCATATATTTT	CSAPGQGFFSGNTIYF
many	-	TRBJ2-1	TRBV12-3/TRBV12-4	TGTGCCAGCAGTTTAGGGTCGGGTAGCGATTATGAGCAGTTCTTC	CASSLGSGSDYEQFF
few	TRBD2	TRBJ2-1	TRBV4-1	TGCGCCAGCAGCCCAGACGAAGGACAGGGGGGGACTAGCGGGAGTAATGAGCAGTTCTTC	CASSPDEGQGGTSGSNEQFF